The 21 T cell receptor beta chains below were found in one sample sequenced in a study of CD8 T cells in ankylosing spondylitis. MiXCR was run by TCRdb on the 5' RACE reads, yielding one entry per CDR3 protein. The sample lists a few hundred thousand distinct CDR3 sequences, 20% to 30% seen once, with approximately 0.61% in the top ten. Sequencing input: blood, either unsorted or a sorted T cell fraction (not recorded which). The receptors stem from a male donor with ankylosing spondylitis or in good health (not recorded which).

This chain links TRBV10-3 with TRBJ2-1, with TRBD1 identical over 7 bases. The V gene end was trimmed by 3 bases and the J gene end by 7 bases; junction bases not matched to a gene: 3. The CDR3 runs 13 residues. CDR1 is ENHRY, CDR2 SYGVKD, per germline. For the CDR3, the DNA is TGTGCCATCAGTGATTCGGACAGGAATGAGCAGTTCTTC. Its protein product is CAISDSDRNEQFF.

This clonotype was seen at least ten times. The chain is built from TRBV20-1 and TRBJ2-1, with 7 bases that match TRBD2. V trimming: 1 base; J trimming: 7 bases; junction bases outside the gene matches: 13. The CDR3 runs to 16 residues. Germline V gene sequence: CDR1 DFQATT, CDR2 SNEGSKA (reference sequence). The CDR3 loop is CSARGGHGGIWNEQFF. Written as DNA, the CDR3 is TGCAGTGCTAGAGGAGGTCACGGGGGGATATGGAATGAGCAGTTCTTC.

This clonotype was seen a few times. The genes are TRBV6-1 and TRBJ1-5; D uncertain. Germline loops: CDR1 MNHNS, CDR2 SASEGT. The CDR3 is 12 amino acids. Trimming pared 2 bases from V and 6 bases from J, leaving 5 bases between. The CDR3 DNA sequence: TGTGCCAGCAGTGAACGTAGTCAGCCCCAGCATTTT. Its translation: CASSERSQPQHF.

This clonotype was observed a handful of times. This rearrangement joins TRBV30 to TRBJ2-4; D unclear. This CDR3 has 14 residues. Germline-derived CDR1 and CDR2 are GTSNPN and SVGIG (reference sequence). Trimming took 1 base from V and 0 from J, leaving 7 bases between them. In DNA, the CDR3 is TGTGCCTGGAGTGAGGGCATAGCCAAAAACATTCAGTACTTC. It specifies CAWSEGIAKNIQYF.

The chain carries TRBV29-1 and TRBJ1-5; no firm D call. CDR3 length equals 17 residues. Germline V lookup: CDR1 SQVTM, CDR2 ANQGSEA. CDR3 in amino acids: CTQVRSVRTYSNQPQHF. The CDR3 nucleotides are TGCACCCAAGTGAGGTCAGTGAGGACCTATAGCAATCAGCCCCAGCATTTT.

The V and J genes are TRBV20-1 and TRBJ2-4; possible D gene TRBD2, 5 bases. Trimming stripped 8 bases from V and 3 bases from J, with 14 bases between. This CDR3 contains 13 residues. The germline CDR1 and CDR2 sequences are DFQATT and SNEGSKA (reference sequence). The chain's CDR3 is CSPRGLDKNIQYF. The CDR3 nucleotides read TGCAGTCCCCGCGGGCTCGACAAAAACATTCAGTACTTC.

This chain links TRBV20-1 with TRBJ2-7; D is perhaps TRBD2 (5 bases). CDR3 length: 11 residues. Trimming cost V 5 bases and J 5 bases, with 10 bases left between them. CDR1 and CDR2 from the germline V gene are DFQATT and SNEGSKA (reference sequence). The CDR3 region is CSASGKNEQYF. CDR3 DNA: TGCAGTGCTTCCGGGAAGAACGAGCAGTACTTC.

The V and J genes are TRBV29-1 and TRBJ2-3; 7 bases line up with TRBD1. CDR1 is SQVTM, CDR2 ANQGSEA, per germline. J lost 10 bases, V lost 3 bases, and 7 bases had no gene match. CDR3 size: 12 residues. CDR3 nucleotide sequence: TGCAGCGTTGACAGGGGGTCTACTGCGCAGTATTTT. This encodes CSVDRGSTAQYF.

This clonotype has more than one count but fewer than ten. The rearrangement links TRBV6-1 to TRBJ2-3, with TRBD1 matching over 8 bases. V lost 8 bases, J lost 1 base, and 5 bases stayed unmatched. CDR3 length: 14 amino acids. CDR1 MNHNS and CDR2 SASEGT come from the germline V gene. The chain's CDR3 is CASAGGDGTDTQYF. CDR3 bases: TGTGCCAGCGCAGGGGGCGATGGCACAGATACGCAGTATTTT.

This clonotype has ten or more counts. The genes are TRBV12-3 or TRBV12-4 and TRBJ2-5; no clear D. The CDR3 length is 14 residues. Trimming shortened V by 2 bases and J by 2 bases, and 9 bases separated the two germline ends. The CDR3 is CASSLRRIQETQYF. Written as DNA, the CDR3 is TGTGCCAGCAGTTTAAGGCGGATACAAGAGACCCAGTACTTC.

Ten or more counts support this clonotype. V gene TRBV12-3 or TRBV12-4 combines with J gene TRBJ2-5; tentative D call: TRBD2 (6 bases). Trimming shortened V by 3 bases and J by 5 bases, and 7 bases separated the two germline ends. The CDR3 spans 12 residues. CDR3 amino acids: CASSFGGETQYF. CDR3 nucleotides: TGTGCCAGCAGTTTTGGGGGGGAGACCCAGTACTTC.

This clonotype has at least ten counts. This rearrangement joins TRBV7-6 to TRBJ2-1, with D perhaps assigned TRBD1 or TRBD2 (5 bases each). CDR1 is SGHVS, CDR2 FNYEAQ, per germline. The germline V and J ends were trimmed by 1 base and 4 bases, with 8 bases remaining between them. This CDR3 comprises 14 residues. This chain's CDR3 is CASSLDGGYNEQFF. In nucleotides, the CDR3 is TGTGCCAGCAGCTTAGATGGGGGTTACAATGAGCAGTTCTTC.

The sample holds a few counts of this clonotype. The J gene is TRBJ2-7, the V gene TRBV25-1; D is possibly TRBD2 (6 bases). CDR3 size: 15 residues. V was shortened by 0 bases and J by 4 bases, with 13 bases between the two germline ends. Per germline, CDR1 MGHDK and CDR2 SYGVNS. CDR3 DNA sequence: TGTGCCAGCAGTGAATACGGAGGGGTCGAGTACGAGCAGTACTTC. It codes for CASSEYGGVEYEQYF.

At least ten counts were recorded for this clonotype. The CDR3 bases are TGTGCCAGCAGCTCCACGGACACTGCCTACGAGCAGTACTTC. Translation gives CASSSTDTAYEQYF. The chain is built from TRBV7-8 and TRBJ2-7; TRBD1 might be the D (5 bases). Germline V lookup: CDR1 SGHVS, CDR2 FQNEAQ. The CDR3 has 14 residues. Trimming left V 4 bases short and J 2 bases short, with 12 bases between. Supplemented by reference TRBV7-8 and TRBJ2-7, the full variable domain reads GAGVSQSPRYKVAKRGQDVALRCDPISGHVSLFWYQQALGQGPEFLTYFQNEAQLDKSGLPSDRFFAERPEGSVSTLKIQRTQQEDSAVYLCASSSTDTAYEQYFGPGTRLTVT.

The chain links TRBV20-1 to TRBJ2-1, with TRBD2 matching 9 bases. Germline loops: CDR1 DFQATT, CDR2 SNEGSKA (reference sequence). The CDR3 covers 18 residues. Trimming took 6 bases from V and 0 from J; bases not matched to a gene: 15. CDR3: CSAPTGASGESSYNEQFF. The CDR3 DNA sequence: TGCAGTGCACCAACCGGGGCTAGCGGGGAGAGCTCCTACAATGAGCAGTTCTTC.

This clonotype came up many times. The J gene is TRBJ2-6, the V gene TRBV5-1; D gene ambiguous. Germline CDR1 SGHRS, CDR2 YFSETQ. V was cut by 4 bases and J by 0 bases, with 11 bases left in between. The CDR3 is 16 amino acids. The CDR3 sequence is CASSLKASSGANVLTF. In DNA form, the CDR3 reads TGCGCCAGCAGCCTTAAGGCCAGCTCTGGGGCCAACGTCCTGACTTTC.

This chain links TRBV20-1 with TRBJ2-7; 7 positions agree with TRBD2. This CDR3 has 14 residues. Germline V CDR1 and CDR2: DFQATT, SNEGSKA (reference sequence). Trimming removed 5 bases from V and 4 bases from J; junction bases left unmatched: 11. The CDR3 DNA sequence: TGCAGTGCTTCCGCGGCTAGCGGACTTTACGAGCAGTACTTC. Protein sequence: CSASAASGLYEQYF.

This clonotype was seen a handful of times. The chain carries TRBV6-6 and TRBJ2-7, with a tentative D call TRBD1 (6 bases). This CDR3 has 13 amino acids. Trimming stripped 5 bases from V and 5 bases from J, with 13 bases between. The germline V gene has CDR1 MNHNY and CDR2 SVGAGI (reference sequence). In DNA, the CDR3 is TGTGCCAGCAGTGGCAGGGGTGACAACGAGCAGTACTTC. This encodes CASSGRGDNEQYF.

Many counts were recorded for this clonotype. The gene calls are TRBV7-6 and TRBJ1-6; 10 bases align to TRBD1. The CDR3 spans 16 residues. The germline gives CDR1 SGHVS, CDR2 FNYEAQ. V trimming: 2 bases; J trimming: 7 bases; junction bases outside the gene matches: 5. This chain's CDR3 is CASSLQAGQGNSPLHF. The DNA of the CDR3 is TGTGCCAGCAGCTTACAAGCGGGACAGGGGAATTCACCCCTCCACTTT.

This clonotype came up many times. The chain is built from TRBV20-1 and TRBJ2-5; 10 positions agree with TRBD2. The V gene's germline CDR1 is DFQATT and CDR2 SNEGSKA (reference sequence). V shed 4 bases, J shed 5 bases, and the junction held 10 bases outside the gene matches. The length of the CDR3 is 15 residues. In nucleotides, the CDR3 is TGCAGTGCTAAGCAAAGCGGGGGGGCCTGGGAGACCCAGTACTTC. It codes for CSAKQSGGAWETQYF.

Written as DNA, the CDR3 is TGTGCCAGCAGATTCTCCGGGGAGCTGTTTTTT. It encodes CASRFSGELFF. This chain uses TRBV2 with TRBJ2-2; D call uncertain. V gave up 6 bases and J gave up 6 bases, with 5 bases separating them. The CDR3 spans 11 residues. Looked up from germline, CDR1 is SNHLY and CDR2 is FYNNEI.